The 24 T cell receptor beta chains reported below all come from one sample, sequenced in a study of T cell responses to AZD1222 COVID-19 vaccine. Generated by immunoSEQ multiplex PCR, the TCRdb table keeps only in-frame clones and is missing some. The sample holds 110,000 to 150,000 clones, approximately 88% seen once. The starting material was peripheral blood, obtained on day 0 of AZD1222 vaccination. Receptor source: an adult in good health.

The rearrangement links TRBV18 to TRBJ2-2, with TRBD1 matching 8 bases. V was pared by 6 bases and J by 6 bases, with 3 bases of the junction left unmatched. The CDR3 is made up of 13 amino acids. Per germline, CDR1 KGHSH and CDR2 LQKENI. The CDR3 sequence: CASSPDRAGELFF. DNA for the CDR3: TGTGCCAGCTCTCCGGACAGGGCCGGGGAGCTGTTTTTT.

The V gene is TRBV15, the J gene TRBJ1-3, with D possibly TRBD1 on 5 matching bases. V was pared by 8 bases and J by 2 bases, with 16 bases between. Germline CDR1 and CDR2: LNHNV and YYDKDF (reference sequence). This CDR3 spans 15 amino acids. CDR3 DNA: TGTGCCACCTCGGGCCAGGGCTCTACTGGAAACACCATATATTTT. Translated: CATSGQGSTGNTIYF.

The V call is TRBV28, the J call TRBJ1-5, with 7 bases fitting TRBD1. Trimming cost V 1 base and J 5 bases; bases outside gene matches: 5. CDR3 length equals 15 residues. Germline V gene sequence: CDR1 MDHEN, CDR2 SYDVKM. CDR3 sequence (DNA): TGTGCCAGCAGTTTATCAGGGGGATCTCATCAGCCCCAGCATTTT. Amino acid sequence: CASSLSGGSHQPQHF.

The chain links TRBV18 to TRBJ1-4; 8 bases are a match to TRBD1. CDR3 length: 15 residues. The germline CDR1 and CDR2 sequences are KGHSH and LQKENI. The V and J ends lost 4 bases and 7 bases, in that order; junction bases with no gene match: 8. The CDR3 protein is CASSLTGGRSEKLFF. CDR3 nucleotides: TGTGCCAGCTCACTAACAGGGGGAAGGAGTGAAAAACTGTTTTTT.

This clone was observed a single time. This chain uses TRBV5-4 with TRBJ2-1; D possibly corresponds to TRBD1 (6 bases). Trimming removed 0 bases at V and 10 bases at J, with 17 bases between. Germline CDR1 and CDR2: SGHNT and YYREEE (reference sequence). The CDR3 runs to 15 residues. The CDR3: CASSLGDRPFAEQFF. Here the CDR3 DNA reads TGTGCCAGCAGCTTGGGCGACAGGCCGTTTGCCGAGCAGTTCTTC.

The chain links TRBV20-1 to TRBJ1-4, with D tentatively TRBD1 (5 bases). Trimming pared 8 bases from V and 8 bases from J, leaving 12 bases between. CDR1 and CDR2 (germline): DFQATT, SNEGSKA (reference sequence). This CDR3 is built from 11 residues. In DNA form, the CDR3 reads TGCAGTACCGGGACCTGGGAAAAACTGTTTTTT. This encodes CSTGTWEKLFF.

The count of this clone is one. One end of the junction varies from germline; a read error may be responsible. The genes are TRBV7-9 and TRBJ1-3; perhaps TRBD1 as D (5 bases). Germline CDR1 and CDR2: SEHNR and FQNEAQ (reference sequence). The CDR3 has 16 residues. The CDR3 coding sequence is TGTGCCAGCAGCCTAGCAGGGCGCGACGGAAGATATTCCATATATTTT. Protein: CASSLAGRDGRYSIYF.

This chain uses TRBV4-2 with TRBJ2-3; 9 positions agree with TRBD1. The ends lost 1 base at V and 4 bases at J; junction bases unmatched: 9. Germline values: CDR1 LGHNA, CDR2 YNFKEQ. The CDR3 spans 17 residues. The CDR3 nucleotides read TGTGCCAGCAGCCAAGGGGGTACAGGGGGCCGAGCAGATACGCAGTATTTT. This translates into CASSQGGTGGRADTQYF.

The chain links TRBV6-5 to TRBJ1-5; tentative D call: TRBD1 (5 bases). The CDR3 has 15 residues. CDR1 is MNHEY and CDR2 is SVGAGI in the germline V gene. With 6 bases removed from V and 0 bases from J, the gap between germline ends came to 12 bases. CDR3 coding DNA: TGTGCCAGCAGAAGGGACTACTATAGCAATCAGCCCCAGCATTTT. This encodes CASRRDYYSNQPQHF.

This chain uses TRBV28 with TRBJ1-3; TRBD1 matches 12 bases. Trimming at V came to 8 bases and at J to 2 bases, leaving 4 bases not matched to a gene. Germline loops: CDR1 MDHEN, CDR2 SYDVKM. The CDR3 extends over 15 amino acids. The CDR3 DNA is TGTGCCAGCCGGGGACAGGGGGCGCCTGGAAACACCATATATTTT. Translating it yields CASRGQGAPGNTIYF. The full variable domain, rest sourced from reference TRBV28 and TRBJ1-3, is DVKVTQSSRYLVKRTGEKVFLECVQDMDHENMFWYRQDPGLGLRLIYFSYDVKMKEKGDIPEGYSVSREKKERFSLILESASTNQTSMYLCASRGQGAPGNTIYFGEGSWLTVV.

The chain carries TRBV19 and TRBJ1-1, with D perhaps TRBD1 (5 bases). Germline V lookup: CDR1 LNHDA, CDR2 SQIVND (reference sequence). The CDR3 is made up of 15 amino acids. The V end was cut by 6 bases, the J end by 2 bases, with 16 bases between. The CDR3 DNA reads TGTGCCAGTAGCCTAAATCGGGGGGGAAACACTGAAGCTTTCTTT. This codes for CASSLNRGGNTEAFF.

The V gene is TRBV5-4, the J gene TRBJ1-1; 11 nucleotides match TRBD1. CDR1 is SGHNT, CDR2 YYREEE, per germline (reference sequence). CDR3 length: 14 amino acids. With V trimmed by 5 bases and J by 5 bases, 5 bases remained unmatched. The chain's CDR3 is CASREGQGGTEAFF. In nucleotides, the CDR3 is TGTGCCAGCAGGGAGGGACAGGGGGGGACTGAAGCTTTCTTT. The entire variable domain, with the rest obtained from reference TRBV5-4 and TRBJ1-1, is as follows: ETGVTQSPTHLIKTRGQQVTLRCSSQSGHNTVSWYQQALGQGPQFIFQYYREEENGRGNFPPRFSGLQFPNYSSELNVNALELDDSALYLCASREGQGGTEAFFGQGTRLTVV.

The V gene is TRBV4-3, the J gene TRBJ1-2; TRBD1 aligns across 9 bases. With V trimmed by 2 bases and J by 4 bases, 11 bases remained unmatched. The CDR3 loop spans 17 amino acids. The germline V gene has CDR1 LGHNA and CDR2 YSLEER. CDR3 in DNA: TGCGCCAGCAGCCAACAAACGACAGGGGGTCGTCCCTATGGCTACACCTTC. It codes for CASSQQTTGGRPYGYTF.

The gene calls are TRBV28 and TRBJ2-1; TRBD1 agrees at 9 bases. J gave up 2 bases and V 4 bases, and 9 bases lay outside the gene matches. Germline V CDR1 and CDR2: MDHEN, SYDVKM. The CDR3 consists of 17 residues. CDR3 nucleotide sequence: TGTGCCAGCAGTTCATACTTTACAGGGGGCGCCTACAATGAGCAGTTCTTC. Translating gives CASSSYFTGGAYNEQFF.

As DNA, the CDR3 is TGTGCCAGCAGCCTTAGCGGGGTCCCCACAGATACGCAGTATTTT. This encodes CASSLSGVPTDTQYF. The V call is TRBV7-2, the J call TRBJ2-3; 8 nucleotides agree with TRBD2. Trimming cost V 5 bases and J 2 bases; bases outside gene matches: 6. Germline CDR1 reads SGHTA; CDR2 reads FQGNSA. The CDR3 consists of 15 residues.

This clone was detected once. The genes are TRBV4-3 and TRBJ2-3, with 8 bases that match TRBD1. Germline trimming cut 0 bases from V and 6 bases from J; bases unmatched to any gene: 5. Germline V CDR1 and CDR2: LGHNA, YSLEER. This CDR3 is 15 amino acids long. The CDR3 nucleotides read TGCGCCAGCAGCCAAGAAATGACAGGGGTCGATACGCAGTATTTT. Protein sequence: CASSQEMTGVDTQYF.

V and J are TRBV19 and TRBJ1-2; D might be TRBD1 (5 bases). This CDR3 is 13 amino acids long. The V gene's germline CDR1 is LNHDA and CDR2 SQIVND (reference sequence). The germline V and J ends were trimmed by 1 base and 8 bases, with 11 bases remaining between them. The CDR3 DNA is TGTGCCAGTAGTATAGGAAGCAGGGACGGCTACACCTTC. It is translated as CASSIGSRDGYTF.

A single count supports this clone. The chain links TRBV3-1 (or the pseudogene TRBV3-2) to TRBJ2-1; 12 nucleotides align to TRBD2. Looked up from germline, CDR1 is LGHDT and CDR2 is YNNKEL (reference sequence). There are 16 residues in the CDR3. The J segment lost 2 bases and the V segment lost 4 bases, leaving 3 bases of the junction unmatched. The CDR3 protein is CASSPRTSGTYNEQFF. DNA of the CDR3: TGTGCCAGCAGCCCACGGACTAGCGGGACCTACAATGAGCAGTTCTTC.

This chain uses TRBV12-3 or TRBV12-4 with TRBJ1-4; D perhaps matches TRBD1 (5 bases). Trimming took 8 bases from V and 7 from J, leaving 11 bases between them. CDR3 length: 12 residues. As DNA, the CDR3 is TGTGCCAGCCGCAGGGACTTTGAAAAACTGTTTTTT. It translates to CASRRDFEKLFF.

CDR3 amino acids: CASSPPQGRNEKLFF. CDR3 bases: TGTGCCAGCTCACCACCGCAGGGGAGAAATGAAAAACTGTTTTTT. V and J are TRBV18 and TRBJ1-4; the D gene is possibly TRBD1 (6 bases). CDR3 size: 15 residues. V dropped 0 bases and J dropped 5 bases, with 10 bases sitting between them. Germline-derived CDR1 and CDR2 are KGHSH and LQKENI.

This clone has only one observation. The chain recombines TRBV6-1 with TRBJ1-6; D is undetermined. This CDR3 spans 16 amino acids. Trimming cost V 2 bases and J 7 bases, with 15 bases left between them. Germline values: CDR1 MNHNS, CDR2 SASEGT. The DNA of the CDR3 is TGTGCCAGCAGTGAACGCGTGACACTTATCAATTCACCCCTCCACTTT. Translating it yields CASSERVTLINSPLHF.

A few counts support this clone. This chain uses TRBV5-1 with TRBJ1-1; no clear D gene. Between the trimmed V and J ends, which lost 2 bases and 1 base, there was a span of 6 bases. Germline V gene data show CDR1 as SGHRS and CDR2 as YFSETQ. The CDR3 has 13 residues. The CDR3 bases are TGCGCCAGCAGCTTTAGGGAGAACACTGAAGCTTTCTTT. Translated: CASSFRENTEAFF. Complete variable domain (other parts from reference TRBV5-1 and TRBJ1-1): KAGVTQTPRYLIKTRGQQVTLSCSPISGHRSVSWYQQTPGQGLQFLFEYFSETQRNKGNFPGRFSGRQFSNSRSEMNVSTLELGDSALYLCASSFRENTEAFFGQGTRLTVV.

The genes are TRBV7-2 and TRBJ1-4; no clear D. Between the trimmed V and J ends, which lost 3 bases and 0 bases, there was a span of 8 bases. Germline V CDR1 and CDR2: SGHTA, FQGNSA. The CDR3 contains 15 residues. DNA for the CDR3: TGTGCCAGCAGCTTTGTGGGAGCAACTAATGAAAAACTGTTTTTT. Amino acid sequence: CASSFVGATNEKLFF. The whole variable domain, filled in from reference TRBV7-2 and TRBJ1-4, reads GAGVSQSPSNKVTEKGKDVELRCDPISGHTALYWYRQSLGQGLEFLIYFQGNSAPDKSGLPSDRFSAERTGGSVSTLTIQRTQQEDSAVYLCASSFVGATNEKLFFGSGTQLSVL.

This chain uses TRBV11-2 with TRBJ1-5; D possibly corresponds to TRBD1 (6 bases). In germline, CDR1 is SGHAT, CDR2 FQNNGV. The CDR3 spans 14 residues. V dropped 5 bases and J dropped 6 bases, with 14 bases sitting between them. The CDR3 is CASSPHGGGQPQHF. The CDR3 nucleotides read TGTGCCAGCAGCCCCCACGGAGGGGGTCAGCCCCAGCATTTT. Supplemented by reference TRBV11-2 and TRBJ1-5, the full variable domain reads EAGVAQSPRYKIIEKRQSVAFWCNPISGHATLYWYQQILGQGPKLLIQFQNNGVVDDSQLPKDRFSAERLKGVDSTLKIQPAKLEDSAVYLCASSPHGGGQPQHFGDGTRLSIL.